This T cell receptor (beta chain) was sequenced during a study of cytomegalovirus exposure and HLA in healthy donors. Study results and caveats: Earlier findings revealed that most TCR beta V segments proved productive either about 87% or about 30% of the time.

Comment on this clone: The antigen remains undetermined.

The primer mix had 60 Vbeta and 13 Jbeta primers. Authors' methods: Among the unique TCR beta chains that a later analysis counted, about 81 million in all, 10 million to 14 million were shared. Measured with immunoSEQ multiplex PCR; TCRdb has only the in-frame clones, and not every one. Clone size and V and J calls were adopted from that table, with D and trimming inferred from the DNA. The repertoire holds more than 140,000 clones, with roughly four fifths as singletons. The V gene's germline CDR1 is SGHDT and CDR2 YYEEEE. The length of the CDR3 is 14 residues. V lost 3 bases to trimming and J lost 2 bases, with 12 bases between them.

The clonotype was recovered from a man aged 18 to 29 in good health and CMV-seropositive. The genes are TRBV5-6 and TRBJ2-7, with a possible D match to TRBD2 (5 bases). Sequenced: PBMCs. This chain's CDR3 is CASSSWLAPYEQYF. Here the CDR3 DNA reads TGTGCCAGCAGCTCTTGGTTAGCGCCCTACGAGCAGTACTTC.